The rows below give T cell receptor beta chains drawn from one sample of a study of cytomegalovirus exposure and HLA in healthy donors. TCRdb keeps only in-frame clones here, not all; method: immunoSEQ multiplex PCR. In the table there are 150,000 to 200,000 clones, more than 70% of which are singletons. The sample comprised PBMCs. These receptor sequences come from a boy between 10 and 17 years old in good health and CMV-seronegative. The CDR3 runs from the conserved cysteine through the conserved F or W. A D gene is named only where the DNA matches it firmly. Some rows have no size entry. The others give once, few or many, or a class for an expanded clone.

j_call v_call clone_size d_call cdr3_aa cdr3_nt
TRBJ1-2 TRBV18 . TRBD1 CASSRQGQPYGYTF TGTGCCAGCTCTCGACAGGGCCAACCCTATGGCTACACCTTC
TRBJ1-6 TRBV30 once . CAWSAALFDNSPLHF TGTGCCTGGAGCGCGGCTCTATTCGATAATTCACCCCTCCACTTT
TRBJ1-4 TRBV15 few TRBD1 CATSRGTGGEKLFF TGTGCCACCAGCAGAGGGACAGGGGGCGAAAAACTGTTTTTT
TRBJ2-5 TRBV5-1 . . CASSLERGSETQYF TGCGCCAGCAGCTTGGAACGGGGTTCGGAGACCCAGTACTTC
TRBJ2-1 TRBV27 . TRBD2 CASSLRGLEFYNEQFF TGTGCCAGCAGTTTACGGGGACTAGAGTTCTACAATGAGCAGTTCTTC
TRBJ1-6 TRBV2 few TRBD1 CASSIGQGTYNSPLHF TGTGCCAGCAGTATAGGACAGGGGACCTATAATTCACCCCTCCACTTT
TRBJ2-7 TRBV27 once TRBD2 CASSLSGLGFPYEQYF TGTGCCAGCAGTTTATCAGGACTAGGTTTCCCCTACGAGCAGTACTTC
TRBJ2-1 TRBV28 once TRBD1 CASSLGGGQGYNEQFF TGTGCCAGCAGTTTAGGGGGAGGACAGGGGTACAATGAGCAGTTCTTC
TRBJ2-7 TRBV19 . . CASSSQGRAYEQYF TGTGCCAGTTCTTCACAGGGAAGAGCTTACGAGCAGTACTTC
TRBJ1-2 TRBV29-1 . . CSVEAGSPRYGYTF TGCAGCGTTGAAGCCGGCAGCCCGAGGTATGGCTACACCTTC
TRBJ2-7 TRBV5-4 . TRBD1 CASSKTGGEGYEQYF TGTGCCAGCAGCAAGACAGGGGGCGAGGGATACGAGCAGTACTTC
TRBJ1-2 TRBV19 . TRBD1 CASSRPGDSNYGYTF TGTGCCAGTAGTCGACCCGGGGACAGTAACTATGGCTACACCTTC
TRBJ1-1 TRBV5-5 . TRBD1 CASSFVTGVTTEAFF TGTGCCAGCAGCTTTGTGACAGGGGTGACCACTGAAGCTTTCTTT
TRBJ2-6 TRBV9 . TRBD1 CASSPHRDRVLGSGANVLTF TGTGCCAGCAGCCCACACCGGGACAGGGTATTAGGCTCTGGGGCCAACGTCCTGACTTTC
TRBJ1-4 TRBV9 . . CASSTGYGEKLFF TGTGCCAGCAGCACAGGGTACGGTGAAAAACTGTTTTTT